The rows below give T cell receptor beta chains drawn from one sample of a study of T-cell reconstitution after alpha-beta-depleted transplantation in children. One entry per CDR3 protein, called by TCRdb with MiXCR from the PCR reads. The sample lists about 580,000 distinct CDR3 sequences, 20% to 25% seen once, with roughly 14% in the top ten. The specimen was PBMCs, mostly from graft donor cells, collected 360 days after TCRalphabeta/CD19-depleted stem cell transplant. These TCRs come from a boy less than two years old who had a stem cell transplant for acute myeloid leukemia, so the T cells may come from the graft donor. Both conserved end residues are part of each CDR3. Fields, in order: CDR3 DNA, CDR3 protein, V gene, clone size, CDR3 length, J gene, D gene. The D gene is left open where the match is weak. Expanded clones get a size class; other rows say once, few or many, or leave the size out.

TGTGCCAGCAGCGTAGGTCTGCTGGACAGAGTCTCTGAAAAACTGTTTTTT | CASSVGLLDRVSEKLFF | TRBV9 | few | 17 | TRBJ1-4 | -
TGCAGTGCTAGAGATCAGAGACAGTTAGACAATGAGCAGTTCTTC | CSARDQRQLDNEQFF | TRBV20-1 | once | 15 | TRBJ2-1 | -
TGTGCCAGCGGGTTTCAACAGCCCCAGCATTTT | CASGFQQPQHF | TRBV27 | - | 11 | TRBJ1-5 | -
TGTGCCAGCAGTTTATTCTCCGTAGGAGGGCGGTCCTACAATGAGCAGTTCTTC | CASSLFSVGGRSYNEQFF | TRBV27 | many | 18 | TRBJ2-1 | -
TGCAGTGCTAGAGTGGCGGACAGGGGACAGACCCAGTACTTC | CSARVADRGQTQYF | TRBV20-1 | - | 14 | TRBJ2-5 | TRBD1
TGCGCCAGCACCCTACAGCTAAACACCGGGGAGCTGTTTTTT | CASTLQLNTGELFF | TRBV5-1 | - | 14 | TRBJ2-2 | -
TGTGCCAGCAGCTTAGCGGCGGGACAGGTAACTGAAGCTTTCTTT | CASSLAAGQVTEAFF | TRBV7-9 | - | 15 | TRBJ1-1 | TRBD1
TGCAGCGTTGATCGGCTGGAGAGGGGCTCCTACAATGAGCAGTTCTTC | CSVDRLERGSYNEQFF | TRBV29-1 | many | 16 | TRBJ2-1 | -
TGCAGCGTTGAAGGTTGGAACAGTGGAGAGACCCAGTACTTC | CSVEGWNSGETQYF | TRBV29-1 | - | 14 | TRBJ2-5 | -
TGCAGTGCTAGAGAGAGGGGGCGCACTGAAGCTTTCTTT | CSARERGRTEAFF | TRBV20-1 | many | 13 | TRBJ1-1 | TRBD1
TGTGCCAGCAGCTGGAACCCAGGGAATGAGCAGTTCTTC | CASSWNPGNEQFF | TRBV7-2 | many | 13 | TRBJ2-1 | -
TGCAGCGTTGTTTCGGGACTCCACTCCTACAATGAGCAGTTCTTC | CSVVSGLHSYNEQFF | TRBV29-1 | many | 15 | TRBJ2-1 | -
TGTGCCAGCAGCTCAGCGGGGGGGAGACGGAATGAGCAGTTCTTC | CASSSAGGRRNEQFF | TRBV7-6 | many | 15 | TRBJ2-1 | TRBD2
TGTGCCAGCAGCCAAGAGATAGGGTTGGGGCAGTTCTTC | CASSQEIGLGQFF | TRBV14 | - | 13 | TRBJ2-1 | -
TGTGCCAGCAGTTACGGGGCAGCCAGTAGTCGAAGCTACACCTTC | CASSYGAASSRSYTF | TRBV6-5 | - | 15 | TRBJ1-2 | -
TGTGCCATCAGTGCGGGGGAGACCCAGTACTTC | CAISAGETQYF | TRBV10-3 | many | 11 | TRBJ2-5 | -
TGTGCCAGCAGCCCCCGTGGGGCTCACAATGAGCAGTTCTTC | CASSPRGAHNEQFF | TRBV13 | few | 14 | TRBJ2-1 | -
TGTGCCAGCTCAGGATTGGCGGGCGGGACGCACAATGAGCAGTTCTTC | CASSGLAGGTHNEQFF | TRBV18 | - | 16 | TRBJ2-1 | -